These 20 T cell receptor beta chains were sequenced from one sample in a study of T cell clones after liver transplantation. Assay used: immunoSEQ multiplex PCR; TCRdb lists only in-frame clones, some missing. This sample carries tens of thousands of clones, 80% of them seen once, and the ten largest clones take roughly 0.87%. Sample: CD4+ T cells from blood, taken 12 months after liver transplant. The receptors derive from a human patient who received a liver transplant. Some T cells may originate from the graft donor.

The V call is TRBV5-1, the J call TRBJ2-1, with 8 bases matching TRBD1. The germline CDR1 and CDR2 sequences are SGHRS and YFSETQ. This CDR3 has 13 amino acids. Germline trimming cut 5 bases from V and 9 bases from J; bases unmatched to any gene: 7. CDR3 protein: CASSGSGTGEQFF. CDR3 in DNA: TGCGCCAGCAGTGGGTCAGGGACAGGTGAGCAGTTCTTC.

This clone was counted between two and nine times. The CDR3: CASSKGLAGYTGELFF. The CDR3 DNA is TGTGCCAGCAGCAAAGGACTAGCGGGTTACACCGGGGAGCTGTTTTTT. The V call is TRBV7-8, the J call TRBJ2-2, with TRBD2 matching 11 bases. The CDR3 extends over 16 amino acids. V lost 5 bases and J lost 3; bases outside the gene matches: 5. CDR1 is SGHVS and CDR2 is FQNEAQ in the germline V gene. The variable domain in full, with the rest retrieved from reference TRBV7-8 and TRBJ2-2, is GAGVSQSPRYKVAKRGQDVALRCDPISGHVSLFWYQQALGQGPEFLTYFQNEAQLDKSGLPSDRFFAERPEGSVSTLKIQRTQQEDSAVYLCASSKGLAGYTGELFFGEGSRLTVL.

The chain couples TRBV5-1 to TRBJ2-5, with D perhaps matching TRBD1 (6 bases). This CDR3 is 15 amino acids long. The V gene lost 4 bases and the J gene lost 0 bases, with 13 bases spanning the gap. In germline, CDR1 is SGHRS, CDR2 YFSETQ. The CDR3 here is CASSVVHRDQETQYF. CDR3 bases: TGCGCCAGCAGCGTGGTTCACAGGGACCAAGAGACCCAGTACTTC. Variable domain in full (rest from reference TRBV5-1 and TRBJ2-5): KAGVTQTPRYLIKTRGQQVTLSCSPISGHRSVSWYQQTPGQGLQFLFEYFSETQRNKGNFPGRFSGRQFSNSRSEMNVSTLELGDSALYLCASSVVHRDQETQYFGPGTRLLVL.

This chain connects TRBV9 to TRBJ2-1, with 7 nucleotides matching TRBD2. The V gene's germline CDR1 is SGDLS and CDR2 YYNGEE. V was pared by 4 bases and J by 5 bases, with 9 bases of the junction left unmatched. This CDR3 region has 15 residues. The CDR3 sequence is CASSPRGSGDNEQFF. The DNA of the CDR3 is TGTGCCAGCAGCCCCCGGGGGAGCGGGGACAATGAGCAGTTCTTC.

The chain recombines TRBV25-1 with TRBJ2-1, with a possible D match to TRBD2 (6 bases). Germline V gene sequence: CDR1 MGHDK, CDR2 SYGVNS. The CDR3 has 16 amino acids. The V gene lost 5 bases and the J gene lost 0 bases, with 14 bases spanning the gap. CDR3 nucleotides: TGTGCCAGCAGTTGGGCCCGGGAGTTCTCCTACAATGAGCAGTTCTTC. Translated: CASSWAREFSYNEQFF.

The chain links TRBV18 to TRBJ2-7; the match to TRBD2 covers 11 bases. The CDR3 consists of 16 residues. V was clipped by 6 bases and J by 4 bases; unmatched bases: 11. The germline gives CDR1 KGHSH, CDR2 LQKENI. The CDR3 loop reads CASSITGTSGSYEQYF. The CDR3 DNA reads TGTGCCAGCTCTATAACCGGGACTAGCGGTTCTTACGAGCAGTACTTC.

V usage is TRBV5-4 and J usage is TRBJ2-1; possible D gene TRBD2, 5 bases. Germline V gene sequence: CDR1 SGHNT, CDR2 YYREEE (reference sequence). This CDR3 has 16 residues. V shed 0 bases and J shed 0 bases, with 10 bases lying between them. This CDR3 reads CASSLGGRSSYNEQFF. For the CDR3, the DNA is TGTGCCAGCAGCTTGGGAGGGAGAAGCTCCTACAATGAGCAGTTCTTC.

The J gene is TRBJ2-2, the V gene TRBV18; D is unclear. CDR3 length: 15 residues. Trimming took off 3 bases at V and 4 bases at J, with 12 bases between the two ends. Germline V CDR1 and CDR2: KGHSH, LQKENI. In DNA, the CDR3 is TGTGCCAGCTCACCGGACGCTATCTCCACCGGGGAGCTGTTTTTT. Protein sequence: CASSPDAISTGELFF.

The chain carries TRBV7-9 and TRBJ1-4; no clear D gene. This CDR3 contains 15 residues. V dropped 1 base and J dropped 0 bases, with 6 bases sitting between them. Germline CDR1 and CDR2: SEHNR and FQNEAQ (reference sequence). CDR3 bases: TGTGCCAGCAGCTTAGGCGGTTCAACTAATGAAAAACTGTTTTTT. It encodes CASSLGGSTNEKLFF.

The V gene is TRBV10-3, the J gene TRBJ1-2; D perhaps matches TRBD1 (5 bases). This CDR3 is built from 12 residues. Looked up from germline, CDR1 is ENHRY and CDR2 is SYGVKD. V was clipped by 0 bases and J by 8 bases, with 7 bases between them. The CDR3 loop is CAISESTDGYTF. CDR3 sequence (DNA): TGTGCCATCAGTGAGTCGACAGACGGCTACACCTTC.

V gene TRBV11-2 combines with J gene TRBJ1-5; D unclear. There are 16 residues in the CDR3. V lost 1 base to trimming and J lost 4 bases, with 14 bases between them. Germline assignment: CDR1 SGHAT and CDR2 FQNNGV. CDR3 DNA: TGTGCCAGCAGCTTAGGAAAGGGCCAGCAAAATCAGCCCCAGCATTTT. Translated, it gives CASSLGKGQQNQPQHF.

CDR3 residues: CASSLLAGGVGETQYF. Here the CDR3 DNA reads TGCGCCAGCAGCTTATTAGCGGGAGGGGTAGGTGAGACCCAGTACTTC. The chain combines TRBV5-1 with TRBJ2-5, with 11 bases that match TRBD2. Unmatched junction bases numbered 8, after V lost 2 bases and J lost 5 bases. Germline assignment: CDR1 SGHRS and CDR2 YFSETQ. This CDR3 comprises 16 residues.

The chain is built from TRBV2 and TRBJ1-1, with 8 positions matching TRBD1. CDR1 SNHLY and CDR2 FYNNEI come from the germline V gene. V trimming: 6 bases; J trimming: 1 base; junction bases outside the gene matches: 1. This CDR3 comprises 13 residues. The CDR3 spells CASRDRGNTEAFF. CDR3 sequence (DNA): TGTGCCAGCAGAGACAGGGGGAACACTGAAGCTTTCTTT.

At least ten counts were recorded for this clone. The chain is built from TRBV6-1 and TRBJ1-4; TRBD1 is a possible D gene (6 bases). The V gene's germline CDR1 is MNHNS and CDR2 SASEGT. The CDR3 is made up of 15 amino acids. V was trimmed by 6 bases and J by 8 bases, leaving 19 bases between them. The CDR3 loop reads CASRDRTSLVEKLFF. The DNA of the CDR3 is TGTGCCAGCAGAGACAGGACGAGCTTGGTAGAAAAACTGTTTTTT.

The chain has TRBV6-6 and TRBJ1-5; 7 bases align to TRBD1. The CDR3 totals 14 residues. V was clipped by 10 bases and J by 6 bases; unmatched bases: 12. Germline V lookup: CDR1 MNHNY, CDR2 SVGAGI (reference sequence). As DNA, the CDR3 is TGTGCCACCCAACAGGGGATAATGAGTCAGCCCCAGCATTTT. It is translated as CATQQGIMSQPQHF.

The chain recombines TRBV4-2 with TRBJ2-3, with no clear D. Germline assignment: CDR1 LGHNA and CDR2 YNFKEQ. The CDR3 has 14 residues. Trimming stripped 0 bases from V and 1 base from J, with 5 bases between. CDR3 sequence reads: CASSQDWGTDTQYF. Here the CDR3 DNA reads TGTGCCAGCAGCCAAGATTGGGGCACAGATACGCAGTATTTT.

V usage is TRBV19 and J usage is TRBJ2-2, with 7 bases lining up with TRBD2. CDR3 length: 14 amino acids. V was clipped by 7 bases and J by 4 bases; unmatched bases: 6. The germline V gene encodes CDR1 LNHDA and CDR2 SQIVND (reference sequence). The CDR3 sequence: CASKLRGSTGELFF. DNA of the CDR3: TGTGCCAGTAAGTTGCGGGGGAGCACCGGGGAGCTGTTTTTT.

The CDR3 nucleotides are TGCAGCGTTGATACGGATGAAGCTTTCTTT. Translated: CSVDTDEAFF. The rearrangement joins TRBV29-1 to TRBJ1-1; no clear D gene. Germline values: CDR1 SQVTM, CDR2 ANQGSEA. Trimming pared 3 bases from V and 7 bases from J, leaving 6 bases between. This CDR3 has 10 residues. Using reference TRBV29-1 and TRBJ1-1 for the parts outside the CDR3, the full variable domain is SAVISQKPSRDICQRGTSLTIQCQVDSQVTMMFWYRQQPGQSLTLIATANQGSEATYESGFVIDKFPISRPNLTFSTLTVSNMSPEDSSIYLCSVDTDEAFFGQGTRLTVV.

This clone was picked up a small number of times. The J gene is TRBJ2-3, the V gene TRBV7-2; D remains unclear. The germline V and J ends were trimmed by 4 bases and 11 bases, with 16 bases remaining between them. The CDR3 length is 13 residues. Germline assignment: CDR1 SGHTA and CDR2 FQGNSA. The CDR3 sequence is CASSSPGGSGQYF. The CDR3 DNA reads TGTGCCAGCAGCTCCCCTGGTGGGTCGGGGCAGTATTTT.

CDR3 amino acids: CASSLVGGYEQYF. The CDR3 region has the DNA TGTGCCAGCAGTCTAGTGGGAGGATACGAGCAGTACTTC. The V call is TRBV28, the J call TRBJ2-7; TRBD2 is a possible D gene (6 bases). This CDR3 has 13 residues. Germline V gene data show CDR1 as MDHEN and CDR2 as SYDVKM. Trimming left V 5 bases short and J 4 bases short, with 12 bases between.